The 7 T cell receptor beta chains below were found in one sample sequenced in a study of OX40 agonist ivuxolimab in advanced cancers. Sequencing used immunoSEQ multiplex PCR; TCRdb keeps in-frame clones, though not all of them. The table shows some 86,000 clones, with roughly 86% occurring only once. Sequencing was performed on CD4+ or CD8+ T cells sorted from blood, taken in a trial of the OX40 agonist ivuxolimab. Receptors were obtained from an adult with an advanced solid tumor such as melanoma, head and neck, liver or kidney cancer.

The J gene is TRBJ2-7, the V gene TRBV5-1, with D maybe TRBD1 (5 bases). Germline V gene data show CDR1 as SGHRS and CDR2 as YFSETQ. The CDR3 loop spans 14 amino acids. Trimming took off 0 bases at V and 2 bases at J, with 9 bases between the two ends. In DNA, the CDR3 is TGCGCCAGCAGCTTGGACCAGGGAACCTACGAGCAGTACTTC. It translates to CASSLDQGTYEQYF.

The gene calls are TRBV4-1 and TRBJ1-5; no definite D call. Germline V gives CDR1 MGHRA, CDR2 YSYEKL. Trimming pared 0 bases from V and 5 bases from J, leaving 11 bases between. The CDR3 covers 15 residues. The CDR3 nucleotides are TGCGCCAGCAGCCAAGATCATCCGGCCGATCAGCCCCAGCATTTT. Its protein product is CASSQDHPADQPQHF.

This clone has a single count. The chain employs TRBV18 and TRBJ2-5, with D maybe TRBD2 (5 bases). Trimming removed 3 bases from V and 2 bases from J, with 13 bases in between. The germline gives CDR1 KGHSH, CDR2 LQKENI. CDR3 length equals 15 residues. The CDR3: CASSPQTSGQETQYF. CDR3 sequence (DNA): TGTGCCAGCTCACCTCAAACGAGCGGTCAAGAGACCCAGTACTTC.

The chain uses TRBV21-1 and TRBJ2-7. TRBV21-1 is flagged as a pseudogene. The length of the CDR3 is 14 residues. CDR3 region: CAASPPTGSYEQYF. CDR3 in DNA: TGTGCCGCCTCCCCCCCTACTGGGTCCTACGAGCAGTACTTC.

The chain links TRBV6-5 to TRBJ2-5; 8 nucleotides agree with TRBD2. Germline V gene sequence: CDR1 MNHEY, CDR2 SVGAGI. The length of the CDR3 is 15 residues. J was trimmed by 4 bases and V by 2 bases; bases with no gene match: 6. The CDR3 bases are TGTGCCAGCAGTTACGGAGCGGGAGTGGCAGAGACCCAGTACTTC. Translated: CASSYGAGVAETQYF.

This clone was detected once. The chain carries TRBV5-1 and TRBJ1-4; TRBD1 is a possible D gene (5 bases). The CDR3 extends over 14 amino acids. The ends were cut back, 4 bases at V and 4 bases at J, with 11 bases in the middle. Germline V gene lookup returns CDR1 SGHRS and CDR2 YFSETQ. The CDR3 DNA is TGCGCCAGCAGCCCGGAGGGGAATAATGAAAAACTGTTTTTT. It is translated as CASSPEGNNEKLFF.

On this clone itself: The same CDR3 can be traced to other DNA sequences in this sample. The chain is built from TRBV2 and TRBJ1-5, with D perhaps matching TRBD1 (5 bases). The V end was cut by 3 bases, the J end by 0 bases, with 9 bases between. This CDR3 has 15 amino acids. The V gene's germline CDR1 is SNHLY and CDR2 FYNNEI. CDR3 in amino acids: CASSEGGNSNQPQHF. In nucleotides, the CDR3 is TGTGCCAGCAGTGAGGGGGGGAATAGCAATCAGCCCCAGCATTTT. Using reference TRBV2 and TRBJ1-5 for the parts outside the CDR3, the full variable domain is EPEVTQTPSHQVTQMGQEVILRCVPISNHLYFYWYRQILGQKVEFLVSFYNNEISEKSEIFDDQFSVERPDGSNFTLKIRSTKLEDSAMYFCASSEGGNSNQPQHFGDGTRLSIL.